This paragraph covers one T cell receptor (beta chain) sequence. This clonotype was observed a few times. Its antigen remains unidentified. Per-base quality was not reported, and no clone a single base away is much larger than it. Cells that were CD4+CD25+CD127-/low were the ones isolated as Tregs. Tregs, naive and memory CD4+ T cells from tumor, blood and ipsilateral draining lymph nodes of a handful of breast cancer patients underwent full-length TCR alpha and beta sequencing. Tumor tissue, along with lymph nodes from ipsilateral axillary dissection, was perfused with PBS, minced, and then digested using collagenase I and hyaluronidase. FACS confirmed that the sorted cell populations were more than 90% pure. The data were taken from a study (dated by TCRdb to about 2015). Context from the whole study: Whether tumor-infiltrating Tregs in breast cancer are recruited from blood Tregs or converted in situ from other CD4+ T cell subsets was tested. General conclusions and limits of the study: The TCR alpha and beta sequences of tumor-infiltrating Tregs showed the greatest overlap with tumor naive CD4+ T cells, followed by blood naive CD4+ T cells. In terms of TCR gene usage, tumor memory CD4+ T cells clustered together with blood and lymph node memory CD4+ cells, as well as with lymph node naive CD4+ cells. The validation in the larger cohort was limited to a single TCR beta V-J rearrangement instead of whole repertoires.

Full-length TCR variable regions were amplified by 5' RACE PCR with constant-region reverse primers, followed by semi-nested PCR with Nested Universal Primer A. Using the ReliaPrep RNA Cell Miniprep System, total RNA was extracted, and the SMARTer RACE 5'/3' Kit was then used to reverse transcribe the RNA into 5'RACE-ready cDNA. Full-length TCR alpha and beta libraries were barcoded with multiplex adaptors and sequenced on an Illumina MiSeq. The source study handled its data this way. For each of nine subset-tissue groups, sequencing data from the five patients were pooled, and the groups were then compared using unsupervised clustering of TCR gene usage. The Morisita-Horn index, with shared sequences weighted by their contribution to each repertoire, was used to calculate repertoire similarity. TCRdb trimmed the raw reads at Q25, called clones with MiXCR and kept productive beta chains. Identical CDR3 proteins give one entry, which carries the most common genes and DNA. These V and J calls rely on TCRdb rather than the paper's analysis. The sample records 5,500 to 8,000 distinct CDR3 sequences, 65% to 85% of which are singletons. Approximately 4.1% of the sample comes from the top ten.

V loses 0 bases, J loses 2 bases, and the germline ends lie 9 bases apart. The CDR3 goes from the cysteine to the phenylalanine over 15 residues. The sequence is cut down to CDR3 DNA, 45 bases in frame from base 1. The germline V gene yields MNHEY for CDR1 and SVGAGI for CDR2. Source material: tumor-infiltrating Tregs sorted from the breast tumor. The V and J genes are TRBV6-5 and TRBJ2-3; no D gene can be assigned with confidence. This TCR was recovered from a female donor with breast cancer. The base sequence is TGTGCCAGCAGTTACTCGGCCAGGCTCACAGATACGCAGTATTTT. It is translated as CASSYSARLTDTQYF.